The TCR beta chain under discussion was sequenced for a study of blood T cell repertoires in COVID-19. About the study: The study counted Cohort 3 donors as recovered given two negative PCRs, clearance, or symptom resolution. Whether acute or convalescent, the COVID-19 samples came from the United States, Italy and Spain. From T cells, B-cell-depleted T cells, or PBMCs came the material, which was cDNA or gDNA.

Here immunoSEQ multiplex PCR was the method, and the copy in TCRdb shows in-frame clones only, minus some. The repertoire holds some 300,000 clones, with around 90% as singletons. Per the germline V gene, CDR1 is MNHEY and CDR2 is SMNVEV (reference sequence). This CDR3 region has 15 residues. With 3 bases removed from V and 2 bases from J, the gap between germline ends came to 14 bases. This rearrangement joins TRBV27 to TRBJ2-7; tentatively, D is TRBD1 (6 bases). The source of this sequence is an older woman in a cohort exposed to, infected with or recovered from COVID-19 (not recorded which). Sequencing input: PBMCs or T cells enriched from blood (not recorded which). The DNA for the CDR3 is TGTGCCAGCAGTTTGGTCCTCGGACAGACCTACGAGCAGTACTTC. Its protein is CASSLVLGQTYEQYF.